Shown below are 23 T cell receptor beta chains from a single sample sequenced in a study of tumor-infiltrating lymphocytes in primary liver carcinoma. The study co-extracted DNA and RNA from 20-30 mg of unsorted bulk tissue. Making TCR beta cDNA involved 400 to 600 ng total RNA and a constant-region primer. Libraries covering TCR beta were generated through three nested multiplex PCR rounds (using a slightly modified ARM-PCR). Two initial PCR rounds of around 10 cycles each paired TRBV1-TRBV30 forward primers with a C-beta reverse primer. A single record per CDR3 protein comes from TCRdb applying MiXCR to the multiplex PCR reads. The table has roughly 30,000 distinct CDR3 sequences, around two thirds seen once. The sequenced sample was liver tumor tissue from sampling region 3. The subset here: tumor region T3, left-lateral pole. The receptors stem from a woman in her twenties or thirties with primary liver carcinoma and hepatitis B virus infection.

This clonotype has more than one count but fewer than ten. The chain is built from TRBV29-1 and TRBJ2-7, with D possibly being TRBD2 (5 bases). Germline CDR1 SQVTM, CDR2 ANQGSEA. V lost 6 bases and J lost 0, with 15 bases in between. This CDR3 region has 14 residues. The chain's CDR3 is CSVSWTGSSYEQYF. The CDR3 DNA follows: TGCAGCGTGAGTTGGACGGGGAGCTCCTACGAGCAGTACTTC.

The chain employs TRBV4-1 and TRBJ2-3, with D perhaps TRBD2 (5 bases). V was pared by 6 bases and J by 8 bases, with 30 bases between. Germline V gives CDR1 MGHRA, CDR2 YSYEKL. This CDR3 comprises 18 residues. CDR3 residues: CASSQLGMVAEDSGTQYF. DNA of the CDR3: TGCGCCAGCAGTCAACTAGGAATGGTAGCTGAAGACTCGGGTACGCAGTATTTT.

This clonotype was recorded a few times. A read error may be the cause here, since a much bigger clone is one base away. The chain has TRBV2 and TRBJ2-7; D possibly corresponds to TRBD1 (6 bases). The CDR3 loop spans 15 amino acids. CDR1 is SNHLY and CDR2 is FYNNEI in the germline V gene. The CDR3 sequence is CANSEYRQVSYEQYF. The CDR3 DNA is TGTGCCAACAGTGAGTATCGACAGGTCTCCTACGAGCAGTACTTC.

On this clonotype itself: A much larger clone sits a single nucleotide away, making a read error possible. The chain employs TRBV19 and TRBJ2-3, with D perhaps TRBD1 or TRBD2 (5 bases each). CDR1 is LNHDA and CDR2 is SQIVND in the germline V gene (reference sequence). The CDR3 loop spans 15 amino acids. The CDR3 protein is CASSNLGTYTDAQYF. The CDR3 DNA reads TGTGCCAGTAGTAACCTAGGGACCTACACAGATGCGCAGTATTTT.

The chain couples TRBV6-5 to TRBJ2-5, with D possibly matching TRBD1 (7 bases). This CDR3 contains 13 residues. Germline loops: CDR1 MNHEY, CDR2 SVGAGI. The V gene lost 5 bases and the J gene lost 10 bases, with 17 bases spanning the gap. The CDR3 DNA reads as TGTGCCAGCAGTACCAACAGGGGACTGATCCAGTACTTC. Translation gives CASSTNRGLIQYF.

The V call is TRBV4-2, the J call TRBJ2-1, with 10 bases identical to TRBD2. CDR3 length: 17 amino acids. Germline V gene lookup returns CDR1 LGHNA and CDR2 YNFKEQ. V gave up 3 bases and J gave up 6 bases; unmatched junction bases: 11. The CDR3 here is CASSHSKGTSVVNEQFF. The CDR3 DNA is TGTGCCAGCAGCCACAGCAAAGGGACTAGCGTAGTCAATGAGCAGTTCTTC.

On this clonotype itself: This could be a read error, since a much larger clone is one nucleotide away. DNA for the CDR3: TGTGCCAGCAGCTCCGACAGCTGCGAGGAGCACTTC. Translating it yields CASSSDSCEEHF. This chain uses TRBV11-1 with TRBJ2-7; a weak D match, TRBD1 (5 bases). Germline CDR1 and CDR2: SGHAT and FQDESV (reference sequence). This CDR3 is built from 12 residues.

There are many counts of this clonotype. One end of the junction does not line up with germline, which may come from a read error. V is TRBV11-2 and J is TRBJ2-1; D remains unclear. This CDR3 region has 17 residues. Germline assignment: CDR1 SGHAT and CDR2 FQNNGV. The CDR3 protein is CASSFTPLRSSYIEQFF. CDR3 in DNA: TGTGCCAGCAGCTTTACCCCACTGAGGAGCTCCTACATTGAGCAGTTCTTC.

The chain is built from TRBV7-9 and TRBJ2-2; D unresolved. The CDR3 consists of 13 residues. The germline V gene encodes CDR1 SEHNR and CDR2 FQNEAQ (reference sequence). The V gene lost 3 bases and the J gene lost 3 bases, with 5 bases spanning the gap. CDR3 nucleotides: TGTGCCAGCAGCTTTTCGGACACCGGGGAGCTGTTTTTT. It is translated as CASSFSDTGELFF.

A note on this clonotype: Since a much larger clone is just one base distant, this may be a read error. This is likely a read error, given that the CDR3 carries no conserved phenylalanine or tryptophan at its end. The chain links TRBV11-2 to TRBJ1-5, with TRBD1 as a possible D gene (5 bases). Trimming shortened V by 2 bases and J by 4 bases, and 9 bases separated the two germline ends. Germline V gene data show CDR1 as SGHAT and CDR2 as FQNNGV. The CDR3 runs 14 residues. In nucleotides, the CDR3 is TGTGCCAGCAGCTTACTATCAGGGAATCAGCCCCAGCATTAT. Translating gives CASSLLSGNQPQHY.

The chain carries TRBV11-3 and TRBJ2-2; D not certain. The CDR3 sequence is 16 residues long. Trimming shortened V by 4 bases and J by 11 bases, and 23 bases separated the two germline ends. CDR1 SGHNT and CDR2 YENEEA come from the germline V gene. CDR3 in amino acids: CASSSATLVNTRELFF. In nucleotides, the CDR3 is TGTGCCAGCAGCTCCGCTACACTGGTCAACACCAGAGAGCTGTTTTTT.

In its sample, this clonotype was seen a few times. The DNA for the CDR3 is TGTGCCAGCAGCTTAGAGCAGGGGAGGGCTGAAGCTTTCTTT. This sequence encodes CASSLEQGRAEAFF. This chain connects TRBV11-2 to TRBJ1-1; D may be TRBD1 (6 bases). Germline CDR1 is SGHAT and CDR2 is FQNNGV. The CDR3 covers 14 residues. The V end was cut by 0 bases, the J end by 6 bases, with 11 bases between.

This clonotype was found many times. V and J are TRBV11-2 and TRBJ1-2, with D maybe TRBD1 (6 bases). This CDR3 is built from 15 residues. With 0 bases removed from V and 2 bases from J, the gap between germline ends came to 10 bases. In germline, CDR1 is SGHAT, CDR2 FQNNGV. This CDR3 reads CASSLDPGANYGYTF. CDR3 nucleotides: TGTGCCAGCAGCTTAGACCCAGGGGCCAACTATGGCTACACCTTC.

Notes on this clonotype: The conserved final phenylalanine or tryptophan is absent from the CDR3, which likely points to a read error. Because the CDR3's place on the DNA is in doubt, the DNA is left out and the CDR3 is given as listed by TCRdb. The chain joins TRBV11-1 to TRBJ1-1; the D call of TRBD1 is as the table states it, not checked on the DNA. Germline V gene sequence: CDR1 SGHAT, CDR2 FQDESV (reference sequence). With termini counted, the CDR3 has 14 amino acids. CDR3 residues: CANSFGQGYTESFS.

This clonotype was seen only a few times. One junction end does not reproduce the germline sequence, and a read error may be involved. This rearrangement joins TRBV11-2 to TRBJ2-4; D may be TRBD1 or TRBD2 (5 bases each). The CDR3 length is 16 residues. Looked up from germline, CDR1 is SGHAT and CDR2 is FQNNGV. CDR3 sequence (DNA): TGTGCCAGCAGTCCCGTATTGGGTCTAGCCAAGGACATTCAATACTTC. Its protein product is CASSPVLGLAKDIQYF.

For this clonotype: One junction end does not reproduce the germline sequence, and a read error may be involved. V and J are TRBV18 and TRBJ2-1; D uncertain. The germline gives CDR1 KGHSH, CDR2 LQKENI. The CDR3 totals 16 residues. The chain's CDR3 is CASSIKDGKRNNELFF. The CDR3 DNA sequence: TGTGCCAGCTCAATTAAGGACGGAAAAAGAAACAATGAGCTGTTCTTC.

Note on this clonotype: A junction boundary mismatches the germline segment, possibly from a read error. The gene calls are TRBV6-2 or TRBV6-3 and TRBJ2-1; a possible D gene is TRBD2 (5 bases). The CDR3 has 12 amino acids. Germline assignment: CDR1 MNHEY and CDR2 SVGEGT. The CDR3 region is CASGLPPREQYF. CDR3 in DNA: TGTGCCAGCGGACTGCCTCCGAGAGAGCAATACTTC.

About this clonotype itself: Because the CDR3 is missing its conserved closing phenylalanine or tryptophan, this is likely a read error. The chain combines TRBV11-2 with TRBJ2-1; D not resolved. The germline V gene has CDR1 SGHAT and CDR2 FQNNGV. The CDR3 contains 15 residues. CDR3 amino acids: CASSLDGSSYNEQFS. The CDR3 coding sequence is TGTGCCAGCAGTTTAGATGGTAGCTCCTACAATGAGCAGTTCTCC.

This clonotype was recorded once. The chain is built from TRBV5-4 and TRBJ2-3, with a tentative D call TRBD2 (6 bases). The CDR3 spans 15 residues. Germline values: CDR1 SGHNT, CDR2 YYREEE (reference sequence). The CDR3 loop reads CTISANRGLGDTQYF. CDR3 in DNA: TGTACCATCAGCGCGAATCGGGGACTTGGAGATACGCAGTATTTT.

With respect to this clonotype: The CDR3 does not end in the conserved phenylalanine or tryptophan, so this is likely a read error. The chain is built from TRBV11-2 and TRBJ1-1; D is unresolved. Germline V gives CDR1 SGHAT, CDR2 FQNNGV. This CDR3 contains 11 residues. Here the CDR3 reads CISSLGTEAFS. The CDR3, as DNA: TGTATCAGCAGCTTAGGTACTGAAGCTTTCTCT.

The CDR3 region has the DNA TGCAGCGCCTCCCGGGCTAGCGGGAGTATATCAGATACCCTGTATTTT. This translates into CSASRASGSISDTLYF. The chain carries TRBV29-1 and TRBJ2-3, with 10 bases aligning to TRBD2. This CDR3 comprises 16 residues. Germline V gene sequence: CDR1 SQVTM, CDR2 ANQGSEA. The V and J ends lost 7 bases and 14 bases, in that order; junction bases with no gene match: 24.

This clonotype was picked up many times. The J gene is TRBJ2-5, the V gene TRBV11-3, with D uncertain. The V end was cut by 0 bases, the J end by 4 bases, with 3 bases between. Germline V gene sequence: CDR1 SGHNT, CDR2 YENEEA. This CDR3 has 12 amino acids. CDR3 region: CASSLDTETQYF. In DNA, the CDR3 is TGTGCCAGCAGCTTAGACACAGAGACCCAGTACTTC.

Of note for this clonotype: Germline is not matched at one junction end, which may reflect a read error. This chain connects TRBV10-3 to TRBJ2-3; 9 bases map to TRBD1. TRBJ1-5 explains the end of the DNA better; the J call may be wrong. The germline gives CDR1 ENHRY, CDR2 SYGVKD. This CDR3 is 14 amino acids long. The CDR3 DNA reads TGTGACATCGGGCGACAGGGGGTAACAGATAAGCAGCATTTT. It is translated as CDIGRQGVTDKQHF.